These T cell receptor beta chains were read from a single sample in a study of Ad26.COV2.S vaccination and SARS-CoV-2 variants. This table comes from immunoSEQ multiplex PCR, and its TCRdb copy is limited to in-frame clones, with some not included. The table includes more than 150,000 clones, around 88% detected once. The sequences come from peripheral blood, collected after recovery from COVID-19. All receptors come from a human donor who had recovered from COVID-19. Both conserved end residues are part of each CDR3. A D gene is named only where the DNA matches it firmly. Rows give clone size only sometimes, using once, few, many, or a class for an expanded clone.

J gene,D gene,clone size,V gene,CDR3 DNA,CDR3 protein
TRBJ2-1,TRBD2,once,TRBV19,TGTGCCAGTAGTCTAGCGGGGGCCTGGGATGAGCAGTTCTTC,CASSLAGAWDEQFF
TRBJ2-2,TRBD2,NA,TRBV7-3,TGTGCCAGCAGCCGTGGGACTAGCGGTCACACCGGGGAGCTGTTTTTT,CASSRGTSGHTGELFF
TRBJ1-2,NA,NA,TRBV29-1,TGCAGCGTGGAACGGACGGGGTATGGCTACACCTTC,CSVERTGYGYTF
TRBJ2-5,NA,NA,TRBV7-9,TGTGCCAGCAGCTCCACGGACGCAAGGGAGACCCAGTACTTC,CASSSTDARETQYF
TRBJ1-6,NA,few,TRBV4-1,TGCGCCAGCAGCCAAGGGCCCGGGACCCTGGATAATTCACCCCTCCACTTT,CASSQGPGTLDNSPLHF
TRBJ2-7,TRBD2,NA,TRBV19,TGTGCCAGTAGTCCTAGCGGCTCCTACGAGCAGTACTTC,CASSPSGSYEQYF
TRBJ1-5,TRBD1,NA,TRBV15,TGTGCCACCAGCAGCCTAGACAGGGGTATAGGAGGCAATCAGCCCCAGCATTTT,CATSSLDRGIGGNQPQHF
TRBJ2-3,TRBD2,NA,TRBV11-2,TGTGCCAGCAGCTCACCGCGGGGGGGCACAGATACGCAGTATTTT,CASSSPRGGTDTQYF
TRBJ2-2,NA,NA,TRBV2,TGTGCCAGCAGTTCGGGACTGACCGGGGGCACCGGGGAGCTGTTTTTT,CASSSGLTGGTGELFF
TRBJ2-7,NA,NA,TRBV12-3/TRBV12-4,TGTGCCAGCAGTTTCGGGTTCTACGAGCAGTACTTC,CASSFGFYEQYF
TRBJ1-2,NA,few,TRBV30,TGTGCCTGGAGTGCAACAGGGAGAGATGGCTACACCTTC,CAWSATGRDGYTF
TRBJ1-5,NA,NA,TRBV19,TGTGCCAGTTCTGGGGCCGCGGGCGGTTATCAGCCCCAGCATTTT,CASSGAAGGYQPQHF
TRBJ2-1,NA,once,TRBV12-5,TGTGCTAGTGGTCCCCCCTGGGCCGATCAACAAATTGGGGAGCAGTTCTTC,CASGPPWADQQIGEQFF
TRBJ2-1,TRBD2,NA,TRBV7-3,TGTGCCAGCAGCGCCACTAGCGGGCCTTACAATGAGCAGTTCTTC,CASSATSGPYNEQFF
TRBJ1-5,NA,NA,TRBV19,TGTGCCAGTGGGGACGGTGGTTTTTATAGCAATCAGCCCCAGCATTTT,CASGDGGFYSNQPQHF
TRBJ2-3,NA,NA,TRBV6-5,TGTGCCACCAGGGGGGGGATCCGCACAGATACGCAGTATTTT,CATRGGIRTDTQYF
TRBJ2-3,TRBD2,NA,TRBV30,TGTGCCTGGAGCCCGGGGGGGAGCACAGATACGCAGTATTTT,CAWSPGGSTDTQYF
TRBJ2-6,NA,NA,TRBV5-1,TGCGCCAGCAGCTTGCACAGGGAACCAGGGCTTGGGGCCAACGTCCTGACTTTC,CASSLHREPGLGANVLTF
TRBJ2-1,TRBD2,NA,TRBV5-4,TGTGCCAGCAGCAACGCGGGGGGGTACAATGAGCAGTTCTTC,CASSNAGGYNEQFF
TRBJ1-2,NA,NA,TRBV3-1/TRBV3-2,TGTGCCAGCAGCCAATTCTCGGACCCGGCGCCCCCCCAAGGCTACACCTTC,CASSQFSDPAPPQGYTF
TRBJ2-6,NA,NA,TRBV7-9,TGTGCCAGCAGCTCTACAGGGCTGGGTGGGGCCAACGTCCTGACTTTC,CASSSTGLGGANVLTF
TRBJ2-7,TRBD1,NA,TRBV27,TGTGCCAGCAGTTCCCGGACAGGTACCCCCTACGAGCAGTACTTC,CASSSRTGTPYEQYF
TRBJ1-5,NA,NA,TRBV2,TGTGCCAGCAGTGCGCTGGGTCGCAATCAGCCCCAGCATTTT,CASSALGRNQPQHF
TRBJ2-1,NA,NA,TRBV19,TGTGCCAGTACTTCCCACAGGGGAGGATACAATGAGCAGTTCTTC,CASTSHRGGYNEQFF
TRBJ2-2,TRBD2,NA,TRBV5-1,TGCGCCAGCAGCCTATCTAGCGGAACAGACACCGGGGAGCTGTTTTTT,CASSLSSGTDTGELFF
TRBJ1-1,NA,NA,TRBV7-9,TGTGCCAGCAGCTTAGCGGTCCAGGGAACTGAAGCTTTCTTT,CASSLAVQGTEAFF